The rows below give T cell receptor beta chains drawn from one sample of a study of cytomegalovirus exposure and HLA in healthy donors. Here immunoSEQ multiplex PCR was the method, and the copy in TCRdb shows in-frame clones only, minus some. The profile shows 200,000 to 250,000 clones, roughly 85% of them singletons. Sequencing was carried out using PBMCs. Receptor source: a girl aged 2-10 years in good health and CMV-seronegative. Both conserved end residues are part of each CDR3.

v_gene,CDR3aa
TRBV10-3,CAISDSDSPLHF
TRBV5-1,CASSLEVRSISGNTIYF
TRBV10-1,CASSTSSYEQYF
TRBV6-4,CASSRTSGEQGEQFF
TRBV6-5,CASSYSEDRGAEAFF
TRBV25-1,CASSELAGGSQETQYF
TRBV21-1,CASSKGNYGGYEQYF
TRBV2,CASSEPSAGETQYF
TRBV6-5,CASSYLRLAGADTQYF
TRBV2,CASSETLVLNEQYF
TRBV28,CASSLSVQYQETQYF
TRBV5-1,CASSFRLGQGPKETQYF
TRBV6-4,CASSEGGTSGSDTQYF
TRBV30,CACPGRGPTYNSPLHF
TRBV4-1,CASSQGSGDGYTF
TRBV6-1,CASRRTGLNSPLHF
TRBV5-1,CASSLSGGDTGNTIYF
TRBV7-9,CASSRRQNSGNTIYF
TRBV10-1,CASSYREGDPQFF
TRBV19,CASRGQGNLGEQYF
TRBV20-1,CSASSGYEQYF
TRBV4-1,CASSRSSSVGNEQFF
TRBV28,CASSEVDRVPSSYNEQFF
TRBV6-5,CASSYKGGGSSYEQYF
TRBV29-1,CSVTTGTAKLFF
TRBV6-1,CASSEGTGDRNTEAFF
TRBV4-2,CASSQGLAGGRETQYF
TRBV4-2,CASSQVLAGGRNNEQFF
TRBV23-1,CASSQYLRQGDTDTQYF
TRBV25-1,CASMAGPPYEQYF
TRBV30,CAWRRRELVHTQYF
TRBV5-6,CASSGGASGVYQETQYF
TRBV6-5,CASSPTSYNEQFF
TRBV5-5,CASSLIGGGSSYEQYF
TRBV15,CATSGLRLALYNEQFF
TRBV15,CATSIGGGVDEQFF
TRBV19,CASSIDSVWATQPQHF
TRBV4-1,CASSQAGTRWDEQFF
TRBV10-3,CAISEYSSYEQYF
TRBV4-2,CASSQEEARRYGYTF
TRBV5-1,CASSFNTGSVGNTIYF
TRBV11-2,CASSGSGGYTEAFF
TRBV4-1,CASSQVPFGGLAGAGTQYF
TRBV6-5,CASSYRTGYGYTF
TRBV6-5,CASSPSGGYPGEQYF
TRBV6-1,CASSESNLNTEAFF
TRBV5-1,CASSWGSSGRATETQYF
TRBV6-1,CASGLGEQYF
TRBV4-1,CASSQGSGGIPGELFF
TRBV6-4,CASSVATEAFF
TRBV5-3,CARSLLGVSYNEQFF
TRBV10-2,CASRTTGGYTGELFF
TRBV7-9,CALGLIMPHLAGERGEQFF
TRBV5-1,CASSWGASGGPYETQYF
TRBV6-1,CASRRGIYEQYF
TRBV7-6,CASSSERGTEAFF
TRBV7-9,CASTQGADGNTIYF